The present T cell receptor (beta chain) was sequenced within a study of post-analysis software for immune sequencing data. The study's findings and limits: Compared with controls, patients had more of 4 to 6 TRBV segments, including TRBV5-6, TRBV5-1 and TRBV20-1. Versus controls, multiple sclerosis patients showed significantly lower diversity (normalized Chao1). Pronounced co-clustering by F measure was evident among identically batched samples.

This clonotype has a count of ten or more. Its antigen is unknown. The TCR beta cDNA libraries contained unique molecular identifiers. The source material, roughly 0.9 to 11 million T cells, gave rise to roughly 500,000 cDNA molecules. TCRdb re-analysed the PCR reads in MiXCR, keeping a single row per CDR3 protein. The sample consists of about 150,000 distinct CDR3 sequences, 25% to 35% of them appearing once. Trimming took 5 bases from V and 0 from J, leaving 11 bases between them. Germline V gene sequence: CDR1 DFQATT, CDR2 SNEGSKA (reference sequence). The CDR3 totals 14 residues. V gene TRBV20-1 combines with J gene TRBJ2-1; a possible D gene is TRBD1 (5 bases). The receptor's source is a girl aged 5-17 years with multiple sclerosis. The material sequenced was blood. The CDR3 nucleotides are TGCAGTGCTGTAGACAGCTACTCCTACAATGAGCAGTTCTTC. As protein: CSAVDSYSYNEQFF.